Shown below are 21 T cell receptor beta chains from a single sample sequenced in a study of blood T cell repertoires in COVID-19. Clones were sequenced by immunoSEQ multiplex PCR, and TCRdb holds only the in-frame ones, with some missing. In the table there are roughly 200,000 clones, approximately 86% of which are singletons. The source material was peripheral blood. The receptors come from a man in his fifties or sixties with acute or convalescent COVID-19.

This sequence joins TRBV6-1 and TRBJ1-2, with D possibly matching TRBD1 (6 bases). The CDR3 covers 14 residues. Trimming took off 3 bases at V and 6 bases at J, with 14 bases between the two ends. Per germline, CDR1 MNHNS and CDR2 SASEGT. CDR3 DNA sequence: TGTGCCAGCAGTGAGGTAACAGGGTATAATGGCTACACCTTC. Translation gives CASSEVTGYNGYTF.

The genes are TRBV7-3 and TRBJ1-2; 7 bases match TRBD1. V trimming: 1 base; J trimming: 2 bases; junction bases outside the gene matches: 13. Germline CDR1 SGHTA, CDR2 FQGTGA. This CDR3 is 18 amino acids long. Written as DNA, the CDR3 is TGTGCCAGCAGCTTAAGGGCAGGGGCCCGGGACAGAAACTATGGCTACACCTTC. Translated: CASSLRAGARDRNYGYTF. The full variable domain, its missing parts supplied by reference TRBV7-3 and TRBJ1-2, is GAGVSQTPSNKVTEKGKYVELRCDPISGHTALYWYRQSLGQGPEFLIYFQGTGAADDSGLPNDRFFAVRPEGSVSTLKIQRTERGDSAVYLCASSLRAGARDRNYGYTFGSGTRLTVV.

The chain carries TRBV12-5 and TRBJ1-6; D is unresolved. V lost 2 bases, J lost 9 bases, and 11 bases lay in between. The CDR3 has 14 residues. The germline gives CDR1 LGHNT, CDR2 FRNRAP. DNA for the CDR3: TGTGCTAGTGGTTTGTTGACTAGTGGTTCACCCCTCCACTTT. It is translated as CASGLLTSGSPLHF.

This chain joins TRBV14 and TRBJ2-3; possibly TRBD1 for D (6 bases). The germline gives CDR1 SGHDN, CDR2 FVKESK. This CDR3 comprises 17 residues. Trimming took off 1 base at V and 7 bases at J, with 21 bases between the two ends. Here the CDR3 reads CASSQGIVGGRLNTQYF. CDR3 DNA sequence: TGTGCCAGCAGCCAAGGGATCGTTGGGGGCCGATTAAATACGCAGTATTTT.

The sample holds one count of this clone. The chain has TRBV4-1 and TRBJ1-2; 9 bases line up with TRBD1. The V segment lost 4 bases and the J segment 7 bases; nucleotides outside the gene matches: 16. The CDR3 contains 17 residues. Germline V gene data show CDR1 as MGHRA and CDR2 as YSYEKL. CDR3 loop: CASSPQGAANLLRGYTF. The CDR3 DNA is TGCGCCAGCAGCCCACAGGGGGCGGCCAACCTCCTGCGTGGCTACACCTTC.

J is TRBJ2-7 and V is TRBV28; D uncertain. The CDR3 spans 13 residues. Trimming pared 4 bases from V and 2 bases from J, leaving 9 bases between. From germline, CDR1 is MDHEN and CDR2 SYDVKM. The CDR3, as DNA: TGTGCCAGCAGTTCGACATTAACCTACGAGCAGTACTTC. Translation: CASSSTLTYEQYF.

The chain employs TRBV10-2 and TRBJ2-5, with 12 bases identical to TRBD2. Germline lookup yields CDR1 WSHSY and CDR2 SAAADI. The CDR3 length is 16 residues. V lost 7 bases and J lost 2; bases outside the gene matches: 8. CDR3 nucleotides: TGCGCCAGCACCCGACTAGCGGGGGCCCAACAAGAGACCCAGTACTTC. This codes for CASTRLAGAQQETQYF.

This clone occurred once. This chain uses TRBV5-1 with TRBJ2-4; D perhaps matches TRBD1 (6 bases). Trimming left V 7 bases short and J 3 bases short, with 32 bases between. The germline CDR1 and CDR2 sequences are SGHRS and YFSETQ. This CDR3 has 20 amino acids. CDR3 residues: CASPLRILGQGTISKNIQYF. The CDR3 DNA reads as TGCGCCAGCCCCTTGCGAATTCTCGGGCAGGGGACCATCAGCAAAAACATTCAGTACTTC. The whole variable domain, filled in from reference TRBV5-1 and TRBJ2-4, reads KAGVTQTPRYLIKTRGQQVTLSCSPISGHRSVSWYQQTPGQGLQFLFEYFSETQRNKGNFPGRFSGRQFSNSRSEMNVSTLELGDSALYLCASPLRILGQGTISKNIQYFGAGTRLSVL.

The rearrangement uses TRBV7-2 and TRBJ2-3, with D possibly TRBD2 on 6 matching bases. Germline V lookup: CDR1 SGHTA, CDR2 FQGNSA. The CDR3 extends over 15 amino acids. The V and J ends lost 0 bases and 0 bases respectively, with 7 bases between them. In DNA form, the CDR3 reads TGTGCCAGCAGCTTAGCGGGGACTAGCACAGATACGCAGTATTTT. It codes for CASSLAGTSTDTQYF.

V is TRBV5-6 and J is TRBJ1-5; no clear D gene. Germline V CDR1 and CDR2: SGHDT, YYEEEE. Between the trimmed V and J ends, which lost 1 base and 0 bases, there was a span of 8 bases. This CDR3 contains 15 residues. The CDR3 DNA is TGTGCCAGCAGCTTGTTGGGCAGTAGCAATCAGCCCCAGCATTTT. Translating gives CASSLLGSSNQPQHF.

V and J are TRBV6-6 and TRBJ1-6, with D unclear. Between the trimmed V and J ends, which lost 6 bases and 9 bases, there was a span of 24 bases. CDR1 is MNHNY and CDR2 is SVGAGI in the germline V gene (reference sequence). CDR3 size: 17 residues. This chain's CDR3 is CASRRPVGSGEGSPLHF. In nucleotides, the CDR3 is TGTGCCAGCAGGCGACCCGTGGGCTCGGGTGAGGGTTCACCCCTCCACTTT.

This clone was picked up a small number of times. This sequence joins TRBV19 and TRBJ1-5; TRBD1 agrees at 10 bases. V trimming: 6 bases; J trimming: 0 bases; junction bases outside the gene matches: 8. The CDR3 contains 17 residues. The germline gives CDR1 LNHDA, CDR2 SQIVND (reference sequence). The CDR3 coding sequence is TGTGCCAGTAGGACCGGGACAGGGGATTATAGCAATCAGCCCCAGCATTTT. It encodes CASRTGTGDYSNQPQHF.

The chain uses TRBV9 and TRBJ2-2; 9 nucleotides agree with TRBD2. CDR1 is SGDLS and CDR2 is YYNGEE in the germline V gene. J lost 7 bases, V lost 7 bases, and 14 bases had no gene match. This CDR3 is built from 16 residues. CDR3 sequence (DNA): TGTGCCAGCGCTTCGTATTTGCTTAGCGGGGGCGGGGAGCTGTTTTTT. It translates to CASASYLLSGGGELFF. The full variable domain, rest sourced from reference TRBV9 and TRBJ2-2, is DSGVTQTPKHLITATGQRVTLRCSPRSGDLSVYWYQQSLDQGLQFLIQYYNGEERAKGNILERFSAQQFPDLHSELNLSSLELGDSALYFCASASYLLSGGGELFFGEGSRLTVL.

The CDR3 DNA sequence: TGTGCCAGCAGCAGGGGGCTCCCTGGAAACACCATATATTTT. Translated: CASSRGLPGNTIYF. The V call is TRBV2, the J call TRBJ1-3; 8 nucleotides agree with TRBD1. Trimming at V came to 6 bases and at J to 2 bases, leaving 3 bases not matched to a gene. CDR1 SNHLY and CDR2 FYNNEI come from the germline V gene. CDR3 length: 14 amino acids.

This chain links TRBV7-9 with TRBJ1-2, with 10 bases aligning to TRBD1. V shed 4 bases, J shed 8 bases, and the junction held 4 bases outside the gene matches. The CDR3 totals 13 residues. Germline assignment: CDR1 SEHNR and CDR2 FQNEAQ (reference sequence). The CDR3, as DNA: TGTGCCAGCAGCTCGGGACAGGGGTGGGGCTACACCTTC. Translated: CASSSGQGWGYTF.

The chain has TRBV5-1 and TRBJ2-6; weak D call: TRBD1 (5 bases). V was pared by 3 bases and J by 0 bases, with 7 bases between. CDR1 is SGHRS, CDR2 YFSETQ, per germline. The CDR3 consists of 15 residues. The CDR3 DNA sequence: TGCGCCAGCAGCTATGACAGCTCTGGGGCCAACGTCCTGACTTTC. This sequence encodes CASSYDSSGANVLTF.

This chain connects TRBV19 to TRBJ1-1; possibly TRBD1 for D (5 bases). This CDR3 spans 14 amino acids. Germline lookup yields CDR1 LNHDA and CDR2 SQIVND (reference sequence). With 4 bases removed from V and 3 bases from J, the gap between germline ends came to 12 bases. The CDR3 sequence is CASSTGVGDTEAFF. For the CDR3, the DNA is TGTGCCAGTAGTACGGGGGTGGGGGACACTGAAGCTTTCTTT.

The chain carries TRBV5-1 and TRBJ2-1; 11 bases fit TRBD2. The CDR3 contains 16 residues. Trimming removed 0 bases from V and 5 bases from J; junction bases left unmatched: 4. CDR1 is SGHRS and CDR2 is YFSETQ in the germline V gene. The CDR3 region has the DNA TGCGCCAGCAGCTTGGGAGCTAGCGGGGGGAACAATGAGCAGTTCTTC. Amino acids: CASSLGASGGNNEQFF. Full variable domain (missing parts from reference TRBV5-1 and TRBJ2-1): KAGVTQTPRYLIKTRGQQVTLSCSPISGHRSVSWYQQTPGQGLQFLFEYFSETQRNKGNFPGRFSGRQFSNSRSEMNVSTLELGDSALYLCASSLGASGGNNEQFFGPGTRLTVL.

This clone appeared a few times. The chain links TRBV28 to TRBJ2-3; TRBD2 matches 14 bases. The germline V gene has CDR1 MDHEN and CDR2 SYDVKM. The CDR3 sequence is 15 residues long. Trimming at V came to 8 bases and at J to 6 bases, leaving 7 bases not matched to a gene. The DNA for the CDR3 is TGTGCCAGCGGGACTAGCGGGGGAGTTGTGGATACGCAGTATTTT. The encoded protein is CASGTSGGVVDTQYF. Drawing the rest from reference TRBV28 and TRBJ2-3, the complete variable domain is DVKVTQSSRYLVKRTGEKVFLECVQDMDHENMFWYRQDPGLGLRLIYFSYDVKMKEKGDIPEGYSVSREKKERFSLILESASTNQTSMYLCASGTSGGVVDTQYFGPGTRLTVL.

This clone has just one count. The chain carries TRBV12-5 and TRBJ1-1; possible D gene TRBD1, 6 bases. V was cut by 6 bases and J by 0 bases, with 14 bases left in between. This CDR3 region has 15 residues. Germline CDR1 reads LGHNT; CDR2 reads FRNRAP. CDR3 amino acids: CASGESGAMNTEAFF. Here the CDR3 DNA reads TGTGCTAGTGGGGAATCAGGGGCTATGAACACTGAAGCTTTCTTT.

V usage is TRBV27 and J usage is TRBJ2-6; TRBD1 matches 10 bases. The ends lost 5 bases at V and 4 bases at J; junction bases unmatched: 14. CDR3 size: 19 residues. The V gene's germline CDR1 is MNHEY and CDR2 SMNVEV (reference sequence). The CDR3 DNA reads TGTGCCAGCAGTCGATCATCCGGGACAGGGGCGGCGGGGGCCAACGTCCTGACTTTC. This encodes CASSRSSGTGAAGANVLTF.